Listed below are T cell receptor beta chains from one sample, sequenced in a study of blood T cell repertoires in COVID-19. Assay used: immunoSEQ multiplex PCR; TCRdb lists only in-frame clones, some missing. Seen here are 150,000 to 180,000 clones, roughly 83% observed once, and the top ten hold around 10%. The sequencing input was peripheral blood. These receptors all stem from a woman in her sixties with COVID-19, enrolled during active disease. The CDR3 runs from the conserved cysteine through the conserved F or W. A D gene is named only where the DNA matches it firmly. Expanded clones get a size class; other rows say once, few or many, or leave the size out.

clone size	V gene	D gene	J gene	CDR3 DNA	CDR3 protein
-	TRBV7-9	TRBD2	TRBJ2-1	TGTGCCAGCAGAACGGGACTAGCGCTAAATGAGCAGTTCTTC	CASRTGLALNEQFF
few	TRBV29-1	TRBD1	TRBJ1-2	TGCAGCACCCTGACAGGGAATGATGGCTACACCTTC	CSTLTGNDGYTF
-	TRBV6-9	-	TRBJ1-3	TGTGCCAGCAGTTTAATGGGGCCCGGAAACACCATATATTTT	CASSLMGPGNTIYF
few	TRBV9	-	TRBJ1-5	TGTGCCAGCAGCGATACAGGTACAAATCAGCCCCAGCATTTT	CASSDTGTNQPQHF
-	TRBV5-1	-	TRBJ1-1	TGCGCCAGCAGCAACAACATGAACACTGAAGCTTTCTTT	CASSNNMNTEAFF
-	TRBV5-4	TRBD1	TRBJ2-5	TGTGCCAGCAGTGGACAGGGGGCTCGGGAGACCCAGTACTTC	CASSGQGARETQYF
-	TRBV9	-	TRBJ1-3	TGTGCCAGCAGCGTAGTCGGACAAAGCTCTGGAAACACCATATATTTT	CASSVVGQSSGNTIYF
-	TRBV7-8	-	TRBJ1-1	TGTGCCAGCAGCCTTCGGGGTGGTACTGAAGCTTTCTTT	CASSLRGGTEAFF
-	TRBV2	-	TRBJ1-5	TGTGCCAGCACTGACCGCCAGGGTAGAAGCAATCAGCCCCAGCATTTT	CASTDRQGRSNQPQHF
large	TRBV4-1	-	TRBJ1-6	TGCGCCAGCAGCCAAGAAGGGGTCTCACCCCTCCACTTT	CASSQEGVSPLHF
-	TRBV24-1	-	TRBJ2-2	TGTGCCACCAGTGAACGAGCGGCGCGAACCGGGGAGCTGTTTTTT	CATSERAARTGELFF
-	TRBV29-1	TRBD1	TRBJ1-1	TGCAGCGTTGTAGGGACAGGGGGTTATACTGAAGCTTTCTTT	CSVVGTGGYTEAFF
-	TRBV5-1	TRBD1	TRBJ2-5	TGCGCCAGCAGCCGGACAGGGGGCGAGTTAGAGACCCAGTACTTC	CASSRTGGELETQYF
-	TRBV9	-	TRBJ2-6	TGTGCCAGCAGCGTAGAGTTGCAGGGAAGGATCGGGGCCAACGTCCTGACTTTC	CASSVELQGRIGANVLTF
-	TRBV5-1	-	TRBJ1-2	TGCGCCAGCAGCTCCAGCGGACGCGGCTACACCTTC	CASSSSGRGYTF
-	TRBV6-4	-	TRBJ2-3	TGTGCCAGCAGTAACGGGGTGGAGGCAGATACGCAGTATTTT	CASSNGVEADTQYF
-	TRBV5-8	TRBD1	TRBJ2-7	TGTGCCAGCAGCCCAGGACAGGTCGGCGACGAGCAGTACTTC	CASSPGQVGDEQYF
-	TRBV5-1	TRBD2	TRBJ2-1	TGCGCCAGCAGCTTGACTAGCGGGAGTTCCAATGAGCAGTTCTTC	CASSLTSGSSNEQFF
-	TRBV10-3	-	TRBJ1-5	TGTGCCATCAGTGCAGGCTATAGCAATCAGCCCCAGCATTTT	CAISAGYSNQPQHF
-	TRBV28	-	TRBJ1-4	TGTGCCAGCAGTTCACCCGGCCAGGGACTAAATGAAAAACTGTTTTTT	CASSSPGQGLNEKLFF
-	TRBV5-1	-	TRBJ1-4	TGCGCCAGCCGCCCTTCAGTGGCTAATGAAAAACTGTTTTTT	CASRPSVANEKLFF
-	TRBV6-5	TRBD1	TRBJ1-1	TGTGCCAGCAGGGACAGGGATACCACTGAAGCTTTCTTT	CASRDRDTTEAFF
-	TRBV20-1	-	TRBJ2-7	TGCAGTGCTAGTTTTGGACAGTCCCGGAGCTTC	CSASFGQSRSF
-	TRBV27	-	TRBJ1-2	-	CASSTSGIGYGYTF
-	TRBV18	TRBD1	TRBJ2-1	TGTGCCAGCTCACTAATGGGACAGGGGGCTTACAATGAGCAGTTCTTC	CASSLMGQGAYNEQFF
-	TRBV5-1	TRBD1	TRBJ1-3	TGCGCCAGCAGCTTGGATTCCCAGGGGGCAAGGAGAAACACCATATATTTT	CASSLDSQGARRNTIYF
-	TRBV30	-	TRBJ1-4	TGTGCCTGGATCAGCGGGGTACGGCTGTTTTTT	CAWISGVRLFF
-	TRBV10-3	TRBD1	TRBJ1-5	TGTGCCATCCGTGAAGGGGGACAGAGCAATCAGCCCCAGCATTTT	CAIREGGQSNQPQHF
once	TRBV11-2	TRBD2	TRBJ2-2	TGTGCCAGCAGTTCTAGCGGGAACACCGGGGAGCTGTTTTTT	CASSSSGNTGELFF
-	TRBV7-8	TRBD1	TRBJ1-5	TGTGCCAGCAGACGGACAGGCGCTTTAGATCAGCCCCAGCATTTT	CASRRTGALDQPQHF
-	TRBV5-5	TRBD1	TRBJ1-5	TGTGCCAGCAGCCCGACAGGGGGCACGAGCAATCAGCCCCAGCATTTT	CASSPTGGTSNQPQHF
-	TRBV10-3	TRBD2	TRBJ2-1	TGTGCCATCAGTGACCTAGCGGGAGGATACAATGAGCAGTTCTTC	CAISDLAGGYNEQFF
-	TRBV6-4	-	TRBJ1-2	TGTGCCAGCAGTGACTCATGGGGAGATGGCTACACCTTC	CASSDSWGDGYTF
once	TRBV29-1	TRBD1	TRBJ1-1	TGCAGCGTTGATGTTGGGCAGGGGGCCTTTGGCACTGAAGCTTTCTTT	CSVDVGQGAFGTEAFF
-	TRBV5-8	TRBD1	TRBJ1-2	TGTGCCAGCAGATACGACAGGGGCGGCTACACCTTC	CASRYDRGGYTF
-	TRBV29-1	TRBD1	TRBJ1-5	TGCAGCGTGGCGACAGGGTCCAATCAGCCCCAGCATTTT	CSVATGSNQPQHF
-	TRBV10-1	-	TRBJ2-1	TGCGCCAGCAGTGAGTCGGGGGCCAAGAGGAATGAGCAGTTCTTC	CASSESGAKRNEQFF
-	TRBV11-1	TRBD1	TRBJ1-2	TGTGCCAGCAGCTTAGCGCGGGACAGGGCCTATGGCTACACCTTC	CASSLARDRAYGYTF
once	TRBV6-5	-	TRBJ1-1	TGTGCCAGCATCCCCAGGCTCCTGAACACTGAAGCTTTCTTT	CASIPRLLNTEAFF
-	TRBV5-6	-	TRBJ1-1	TGTGCCAGCAGCTACTCAGGGTCGCTTCTGAACACTGAAGCTTTCTTT	CASSYSGSLLNTEAFF
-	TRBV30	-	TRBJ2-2	TGTGCCTGGAGTAACTCCCCCCCCGGGGAGCTGTTTTTT	CAWSNSPPGELFF
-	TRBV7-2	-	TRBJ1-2	TGTGCCAGCAGCCCCCGCGCAGGGGAGAGGGGCTACACCTTC	CASSPRAGERGYTF
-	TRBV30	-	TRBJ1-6	TGTGCCTGGTCCGCACAGGGTGAATCACCCCTCCACTTT	CAWSAQGESPLHF
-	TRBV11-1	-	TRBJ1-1	TGTGCCAGCAGCTACCGCCGATCTCTGGCTGCTGAAGCTTTCTTT	CASSYRRSLAAEAFF
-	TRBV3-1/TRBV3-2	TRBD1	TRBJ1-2	TGTGCCAGCAGCCAAGACACTCTGACAGGGGGCAGGAATGGCTACACCTTC	CASSQDTLTGGRNGYTF
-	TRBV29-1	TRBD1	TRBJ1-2	TGCAGCGTTGCAGGGGGCCGGGGGTATGGCTACACCTTC	CSVAGGRGYGYTF
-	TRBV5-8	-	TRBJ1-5	TGTGCCAGCACCAGGGACATGGTGACCGCAGGCCAGCATTTT	CASTRDMVTAGQHF
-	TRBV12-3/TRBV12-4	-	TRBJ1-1	TGTGCCAGCAGCCGTCTTAGAGAAGCTTTCTTT	CASSRLREAFF
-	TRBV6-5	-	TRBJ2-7	TGTGCCAGCAGTCTGAGTTTCTACGAGCAGTACTTC	CASSLSFYEQYF
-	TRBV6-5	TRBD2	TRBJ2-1	TGTGCCAGCACCCCGACTAGCGGGGGGTACAATGAGCAGTTCTTC	CASTPTSGGYNEQFF
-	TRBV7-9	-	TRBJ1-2	TGTGCCAGCACCCCACAGGCGATCTATGGCTACACCTTC	CASTPQAIYGYTF
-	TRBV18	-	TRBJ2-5	TGTGCCAGCTCACCAACGGGTGGCCGGAACCAAGAGACCCAGTACTTC	CASSPTGGRNQETQYF
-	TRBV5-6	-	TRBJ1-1	TGTGCCAGCAGCCCCGACAGGTGGACTGAAGCTTTCTTT	CASSPDRWTEAFF
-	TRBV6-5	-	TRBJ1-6	TGTGCCAGCAGTACGGACTGGGGGGATTCACCCCTCCACTTT	CASSTDWGDSPLHF